One sample yielded the 27 T cell receptor beta chains listed below, sequenced in a study of post-analysis software for immune sequencing data. Their antigens are not known. The study, taken as a whole, reports: Patients had higher frequencies than controls of about five TRBV segments, including TRBV5-6, TRBV5-1 and TRBV20-1.

Unique molecular identifiers tagged the TCR beta cDNA libraries. TCRdb called the PCR reads again in MiXCR, with one record for every CDR3 protein. Among 750,000 to 950,000 distinct CDR3 sequences listed, approximately 44% were seen once. Sequencing input: blood. All receptors come from a girl between 5 and 17 years old with multiple sclerosis.

CDR3 amino acids: CSAPDHISGANVLTF. DNA of the CDR3: TGCAGTGCTCCCGACCATATCTCTGGGGCCAACGTCCTGACTTTC. V is TRBV20-1 and J is TRBJ2-6; no definite D call. Germline V gene data show CDR1 as DFQATT and CDR2 as SNEGSKA (reference sequence). The CDR3 is 15 residues long. V lost 5 bases to trimming and J lost 0 bases, with 11 bases between them.

This clonotype has only a few counts. This sequence joins TRBV7-2 and TRBJ2-3, with 7 bases matching TRBD2. CDR1 SGHTA and CDR2 FQGNSA come from the germline V gene. The junction had 4 bases not matched to a gene; V was cut back by 5 bases and J by 2 bases. CDR3 length: 14 amino acids. CDR3 sequence reads: CASSTRDYTDTQYF. For the CDR3, the DNA is TGTGCCAGCAGCACAAGGGACTACACAGATACGCAGTATTTT.

This clonotype was recorded a few times. The V call is TRBV6-6, the J call TRBJ2-1; maybe TRBD2 (7 bases). Germline V gene lookup returns CDR1 MNHNY and CDR2 SVGAGI (reference sequence). The CDR3 runs to 14 residues. Trimming removed 7 bases at V and 5 bases at J, with 15 bases between. The CDR3 DNA reads TGTGCCAGCATTGGGGGGGCAGGGGACAATGAGCAGTTCTTC. Its protein is CASIGGAGDNEQFF.

In this sample, this clonotype turned up once. V gene TRBV29-1 combines with J gene TRBJ2-3; D not resolved. CDR1 SQVTM and CDR2 ANQGSEA come from the germline V gene. This CDR3 comprises 10 residues. Trimming left V 2 bases short and J 6 bases short, with 3 bases between. In nucleotides, the CDR3 is TGCAGCGTTGAATCCGATACGCAGTATTTT. Its protein product is CSVESDTQYF.

This clonotype was counted between two and nine times. V and J are TRBV6-2 or TRBV6-3 and TRBJ1-2; D gene uncertain. The ends were cut back, 6 bases at V and 3 bases at J, with 20 bases in the middle. The CDR3 consists of 16 residues. CDR1 MNHEY and CDR2 SVGEGT come from the germline V gene. The CDR3 is CASSYQVGDFDYGYTF. The CDR3 region has the DNA TGTGCCAGCAGCTACCAGGTTGGAGATTTCGACTATGGCTACACCTTC.

This sequence joins TRBV18 and TRBJ2-5; D unresolved. The CDR3 consists of 14 residues. Germline V gene data show CDR1 as KGHSH and CDR2 as LQKENI. Trimming stripped 3 bases from V and 5 bases from J, with 13 bases between. The CDR3, as DNA: TGTGCCAGCTCACCCCCTCCTGGAATGGAGACCCAGTACTTC. Translation gives CASSPPPGMETQYF.

V and J are TRBV7-9 and TRBJ1-1, with D possibly TRBD1 on 6 matching bases. Germline V gives CDR1 SEHNR, CDR2 FQNEAQ (reference sequence). CDR3 size: 13 residues. V shed 6 bases and J shed 5 bases, with 13 bases lying between them. The CDR3 sequence: CASSKTGSTEAFF. DNA for the CDR3: TGTGCCAGCAGTAAAACAGGGAGTACTGAAGCTTTCTTT. The full variable domain, with the rest looked up from reference TRBV7-9 and TRBJ1-1, is DTGVSQNPRHKITKRGQNVTFRCDPISEHNRLYWYRQTLGQGPEFLTYFQNEAQLEKSRLLSDRFSAERPKGSFSTLEIQRTEQGDSAMYLCASSKTGSTEAFFGQGTRLTVV.

This clonotype appeared a few times. The V gene is TRBV12-3 or TRBV12-4, the J gene TRBJ2-5; TRBD2 matches 12 bases. The V segment lost 1 base and the J segment 1 base; nucleotides outside the gene matches: 4. The CDR3 loop spans 17 amino acids. The CDR3 nucleotides read TGTGCCAGCAGTTTAGGACTAGCGGGAGAATTCCAAGAGACCCAGTACTTC. It codes for CASSLGLAGEFQETQYF.

The rearrangement joins TRBV29-1 to TRBJ1-1; tentatively, D is TRBD1 (5 bases). CDR1 is SQVTM, CDR2 ANQGSEA, per germline. CDR3 size: 13 residues. The V end was cut by 7 bases, the J end by 3 bases, with 15 bases between. In DNA, the CDR3 is TGCAGCGCCCGGGGGGGGAGGGACACTGAAGCTTTCTTT. Translating gives CSARGGRDTEAFF.

Turning to this clonotype: Relative to the germline gene, one junction end is altered; a read error may explain this. V gene TRBV28 combines with J gene TRBJ1-1; 9 bases agree with TRBD1. The CDR3 totals 16 residues. Germline values: CDR1 MDHEN, CDR2 SYDVKM. This chain's CDR3 is CAGSSSIWTGETEAFF. In DNA, the CDR3 is TGTGCCGGCAGTTCCAGCATTTGGACAGGGGAGACTGAAGCTTTCTTT.

The V call is TRBV27, the J call TRBJ2-4; no firm D call. Trimming shortened V by 0 bases and J by 0 bases, and 9 bases separated the two germline ends. Germline V gene sequence: CDR1 MNHEY, CDR2 SMNVEV (reference sequence). This CDR3 region has 16 residues. CDR3 bases: TGTGCCAGCAGTTTATCGTTCTATTCAGCCAAAAACATTCAGTACTTC. As protein: CASSLSFYSAKNIQYF.

The chain is built from TRBV7-9 and TRBJ1-1, with 7 nucleotides matching TRBD1. The CDR3 is 14 amino acids. V was clipped by 5 bases and J by 2 bases; unmatched bases: 5. Germline loops: CDR1 SEHNR, CDR2 FQNEAQ (reference sequence). This chain's CDR3 is CASSSRDRNTEAFF. The CDR3 coding sequence is TGTGCCAGCAGCAGTCGGGACAGAAACACTGAAGCTTTCTTT.

In this sample, this clonotype turned up many times. The chain recombines TRBV7-7 with TRBJ2-3; D unresolved. CDR1 is SSHAT, CDR2 FNYEAQ, per germline (reference sequence). V gave up 1 base and J gave up 0 bases, with 5 bases separating them. CDR3 length equals 14 residues. CDR3 nucleotides: TGTGCCAGCAGCTTAGACGGGAGCACAGATACGCAGTATTTT. This encodes CASSLDGSTDTQYF.

The V gene is TRBV7-9, the J gene TRBJ1-2, with TRBD1 matching over 9 bases. This CDR3 spans 16 amino acids. Germline V gene lookup returns CDR1 SEHNR and CDR2 FQNEAQ (reference sequence). V dropped 2 bases and J dropped 4; count of bases not matched to a gene: 8. Here the CDR3 reads CASSLQDRGRGYGYTF. CDR3 DNA: TGTGCCAGCAGCTTACAGGACAGGGGTCGGGGCTATGGCTACACCTTC.

This chain uses TRBV4-1 with TRBJ2-3, with 8 bases fitting TRBD1. The germline V gene encodes CDR1 MGHRA and CDR2 YSYEKL. The CDR3 consists of 15 residues. V dropped 0 bases and J dropped 9; count of bases not matched to a gene: 8. CDR3 sequence reads: CASSQEGQGAGTQYF. For the CDR3, the DNA is TGCGCCAGCAGCCAAGAGGGGCAGGGGGCGGGAACGCAGTATTTT.

This chain joins TRBV27 and TRBJ2-1, with D perhaps TRBD1 or TRBD2 (5 bases each). Germline V gene sequence: CDR1 MNHEY, CDR2 SMNVEV (reference sequence). Trimming took 2 bases from V and 5 from J, leaving 13 bases between them. This CDR3 is built from 15 residues. The CDR3 nucleotides are TGTGCCAGCAGTTTACTGGGACCCCTCAACAATGAGCAGTTCTTC. Protein product: CASSLLGPLNNEQFF.

The chain links TRBV6-6 to TRBJ2-7; the D gene is possibly TRBD2 (7 bases). Near its end, the DNA agrees better with TRBJ2-5, so the J call may be wrong. Germline assignment: CDR1 MNHNY and CDR2 SVGAGI (reference sequence). The CDR3 length is 15 residues. As DNA, the CDR3 is TGTGCCAGCAGTTACGGCGAGGGGGGAGGGGAGACCCAGTACTTC. Amino acids: CASSYGEGGGETQYF.

CDR3 amino acids: CATSDSGEDRGTYNEQFF. The DNA for the CDR3 is TGTGCCACCAGTGATTCTGGGGAGGACAGAGGGACCTACAATGAGCAGTTCTTC. The chain links TRBV24-1 to TRBJ2-1; either TRBD1 or TRBD2 may supply D (6 bases each). Germline V gene data show CDR1 as KGHDR and CDR2 as SFDVKD. Between the trimmed V and J ends, which lost 2 bases and 2 bases, there was a span of 18 bases. The CDR3 extends over 18 amino acids.

This clonotype was recorded a few times. The genes are TRBV12-3 or TRBV12-4 and TRBJ2-3; 7 bases match TRBD1. CDR3 length: 14 amino acids. V dropped 5 bases and J dropped 0; count of bases not matched to a gene: 2. The CDR3 DNA is TGTGCCAGCAGTGGGGGACAGAGCACAGATACGCAGTATTTT. Encoded protein: CASSGGQSTDTQYF.

This chain joins TRBV7-8 and TRBJ2-1; 7 positions match TRBD1. Germline loops: CDR1 SGHVS, CDR2 FQNEAQ. V lost 2 bases and J lost 6; bases outside the gene matches: 13. The CDR3 length is 17 residues. DNA of the CDR3: TGTGCCAGCAGCTTAATGTCGGACAGGCCCATGGTCAATGAGCAGTTCTTC. It yields the protein CASSLMSDRPMVNEQFF.

The V call is TRBV6-1, the J call TRBJ1-4; no definite D call. Deletions cut 5 bases from V and 4 bases from J, with 11 bases between. The CDR3 runs 14 residues. Germline assignment: CDR1 MNHNS and CDR2 SASEGT. The CDR3 spells CASSSTANNEKLFF. In DNA form, the CDR3 reads TGTGCCAGCAGTTCTACAGCAAATAATGAAAAACTGTTTTTT.

The chain has TRBV3-1 and TRBJ2-5; D possibly corresponds to TRBD2 (6 bases). Germline V lookup: CDR1 LGHDT, CDR2 YNNKEL (reference sequence). V lost 4 bases and J 1 base, leaving 22 bases between the germline ends. The CDR3 contains 18 residues. CDR3 loop: CASSLSPGEDFLQETQYF. CDR3 DNA sequence: TGTGCCAGCAGCCTTTCCCCGGGGGAGGATTTTCTCCAAGAGACCCAGTACTTC.

V is TRBV20-1 and J is TRBJ1-5, with TRBD1 identical over 7 bases. Germline loops: CDR1 DFQATT, CDR2 SNEGSKA (reference sequence). V dropped 5 bases and J dropped 7; count of bases not matched to a gene: 8. The CDR3 sequence is 13 residues long. The CDR3 reads CSARQGTEQPQHF. The CDR3 DNA sequence: TGCAGTGCTCGACAGGGTACAGAACAGCCCCAGCATTTT.

The chain joins TRBV6-5 to TRBJ2-7, with D maybe TRBD2 (6 bases). Germline CDR1 MNHEY, CDR2 SVGAGI. The CDR3 is 17 residues long. V dropped 4 bases and J dropped 1 base, with 20 bases sitting between them. CDR3 loop: CASSSLLPDGGSYEQYF. CDR3 bases: TGTGCCAGCAGTTCCCTACTACCGGACGGGGGATCCTACGAGCAGTACTTC.

The genes are TRBV6-2 or TRBV6-3 and TRBJ1-1, with TRBD1 identical over 8 bases. The length of the CDR3 is 14 residues. The germline V gene has CDR1 MNHEY and CDR2 SVGEGT. Trimming at V came to 6 bases and at J to 6 bases, leaving 9 bases not matched to a gene. The chain's CDR3 is CASSDPTGGPEAFF. In DNA, the CDR3 is TGTGCCAGCAGCGACCCTACAGGGGGACCTGAAGCTTTCTTT.

V and J are TRBV20-1 and TRBJ2-5, with 11 bases fitting TRBD2. J was trimmed by 4 bases and V by 6 bases; bases with no gene match: 10. Germline V gives CDR1 DFQATT, CDR2 SNEGSKA (reference sequence). This CDR3 has 15 residues. DNA for the CDR3: TGCAGTGCCCCGAATAGCGGGAGGGCCTTAGAGACCCAGTACTTC. This translates into CSAPNSGRALETQYF.

V and J are TRBV7-2 and TRBJ2-3; 14 bases fit TRBD2. The germline gives CDR1 SGHTA, CDR2 FQGNSA. The CDR3 length is 19 residues. V shed 4 bases, J shed 2 bases, and the junction held 11 bases outside the gene matches. CDR3 bases: TGTGCCAGCAGCTCCCCGGGGACTAGCGGGAGAAGGGACACAGATACGCAGTATTTT. Protein: CASSSPGTSGRRDTDTQYF.